Each of the 21 T cell receptor beta chains below was sequenced from the same sample in a study of blood T cell repertoires in COVID-19. Only in-frame clones appear in the TCRdb table, and some are missing; sequencing was by immunoSEQ multiplex PCR. The table records 320,000 or so clones, about 87% of them present only once. The sequenced sample consisted of PBMCs or T cells enriched from blood (not recorded which). These receptors originate from a man aged 30 to 45 who had recovered from COVID-19.

V is TRBV12-3 or TRBV12-4 and J is TRBJ2-7; D is undetermined. This CDR3 is 12 amino acids long. V shed 6 bases and J shed 0 bases, with 6 bases lying between them. For the CDR3, the DNA is TGTGCCAGCAGGCTGCGCTCCTACGAGCAGTACTTC. Its protein is CASRLRSYEQYF.

This sequence joins TRBV24-1 and TRBJ2-5, with TRBD2 matching over 7 bases. Germline loops: CDR1 KGHDR, CDR2 SFDVKD. This CDR3 is 13 amino acids long. After removal of 9 bases from V and 5 bases from J, the junction contained 8 bases not matched to a gene. CDR3 sequence: CATRPGRDETQYF. The CDR3 DNA is TGTGCCACCCGTCCAGGGAGGGATGAGACCCAGTACTTC.

The table lists this clone with a count of one. The gene calls are TRBV27 and TRBJ2-1; tentatively, D is TRBD2 (5 bases). Trimming pared 2 bases from V and 0 bases from J, leaving 11 bases between. This CDR3 has 16 residues. The germline CDR1 and CDR2 sequences are MNHEY and SMNVEV (reference sequence). The CDR3 region has the DNA TGTGCCAGCAGTTTAAGCTCGGGGAGCTCCTACAATGAGCAGTTCTTC. Translated, it gives CASSLSSGSSYNEQFF.

In its sample, this clone was seen once. The chain employs TRBV27 and TRBJ1-1; the match to TRBD1 covers 8 bases. V was clipped by 4 bases and J by 1 base; unmatched bases: 5. The CDR3 contains 15 residues. CDR1 MNHEY and CDR2 SMNVEV come from the germline V gene (reference sequence). DNA of the CDR3: TGTGCCAGCAGTTGGGTCGGGACAGGGAACACTGAAGCTTTCTTT. Translating it yields CASSWVGTGNTEAFF.

The V gene is TRBV6-5, the J gene TRBJ1-4, with D possibly being TRBD1 (6 bases). CDR1 and CDR2 (germline): MNHEY, SVGAGI. The CDR3 is 14 amino acids. Trimming left V 6 bases short and J 6 bases short, with 14 bases between. CDR3 amino acids: CASRLQQGDEKLFF. The DNA of the CDR3 is TGTGCCAGCAGATTACAACAGGGTGATGAAAAACTGTTTTTT.

The V gene is TRBV7-2, the J gene TRBJ1-2, with TRBD1 matching over 9 bases. The CDR3 extends over 14 amino acids. Trimming at V came to 1 base and at J to 4 bases, leaving 1 base not matched to a gene. In germline, CDR1 is SGHTA, CDR2 FQGNSA. The CDR3 sequence is CASSLDRGPYGYTF. The CDR3 DNA reads as TGTGCCAGCAGCTTAGACAGGGGGCCCTATGGCTACACCTTC.

The chain carries TRBV5-4 and TRBJ2-1, with 9 nucleotides matching TRBD1. Germline V gives CDR1 SGHNT, CDR2 YYREEE (reference sequence). The CDR3 consists of 14 residues. V lost 4 bases to trimming and J lost 7 bases; unmatched junction nucleotides: 6. This CDR3 is CASSLRTGENEQFF. The CDR3 DNA reads TGTGCCAGCAGCCTCCGGACAGGGGAAAATGAGCAGTTCTTC.

The chain links TRBV2 to TRBJ2-5; D not certain. CDR3 length equals 14 residues. CDR1 is SNHLY, CDR2 FYNNEI, per germline. V lost 6 bases and J lost 0, with 11 bases in between. CDR3 sequence (DNA): TGTGCCAGCAGGCCCGACACGTACCAAGAGACCCAGTACTTC. It yields the protein CASRPDTYQETQYF.

The J gene is TRBJ2-1, the V gene TRBV18; D is unresolved. The CDR3 contains 16 residues. CDR1 and CDR2 (germline): KGHSH, LQKENI. The V end lost 1 base, the J end lost 0 bases, and 10 bases lay between the germline ends. Here the CDR3 reads CASSPRQGYSYNEQFF. The CDR3 nucleotides are TGTGCCAGCTCACCACGACAAGGTTACTCCTACAATGAGCAGTTCTTC.

V gene TRBV25-1 combines with J gene TRBJ2-1; 7 bases map to TRBD1. Germline lookup yields CDR1 MGHDK and CDR2 SYGVNS. The CDR3 is 15 residues long. The V segment lost 5 bases and the J segment 3 bases; nucleotides outside the gene matches: 7. The CDR3 bases are TGTGCCAGCAGTCCGAGGGGACAGCTCTACAATGAGCAGTTCTTC. Residues: CASSPRGQLYNEQFF.

The rearrangement links TRBV10-3 to TRBJ1-1, with D maybe TRBD1 (5 bases). This CDR3 spans 15 amino acids. Per the germline V gene, CDR1 is ENHRY and CDR2 is SYGVKD. With 3 bases removed from V and 0 bases from J, the gap between germline ends came to 11 bases. CDR3 sequence: CAISDKGMMNTEAFF. DNA for the CDR3: TGTGCCATCAGTGACAAGGGGATGATGAACACTGAAGCTTTCTTT.

J is TRBJ1-2 and V is TRBV29-1; D is undetermined. V dropped 2 bases and J dropped 3 bases, with 10 bases sitting between them. This CDR3 has 13 residues. In germline, CDR1 is SQVTM, CDR2 ANQGSEA. CDR3 sequence (DNA): TGCAGCGTTGAAAGCGGGTTCGACTATGGCTACACCTTC. Translating it yields CSVESGFDYGYTF.

The V call is TRBV5-1, the J call TRBJ1-5; 7 bases are shared with TRBD1. V lost 0 bases and J lost 6; bases outside the gene matches: 9. The CDR3 has 16 amino acids. Germline CDR1 SGHRS, CDR2 YFSETQ. The CDR3 nucleotides read TGCGCCAGCAGCTTGGAACCAGGGGGGATATTTCAGCCCCAGCATTTT. Protein: CASSLEPGGIFQPQHF. Looking up the rest from reference TRBV5-1 and TRBJ1-5 gives the full variable domain: KAGVTQTPRYLIKTRGQQVTLSCSPISGHRSVSWYQQTPGQGLQFLFEYFSETQRNKGNFPGRFSGRQFSNSRSEMNVSTLELGDSALYLCASSLEPGGIFQPQHFGDGTRLSIL.

V gene TRBV2 combines with J gene TRBJ2-3; D possibly corresponds to TRBD2 (6 bases). The V end lost 3 bases, the J end lost 4 bases, and 14 bases lay between the germline ends. The germline V gene has CDR1 SNHLY and CDR2 FYNNEI. CDR3 length equals 15 residues. This CDR3 reads CASSDRRVGSDTQYF. The CDR3 nucleotides are TGTGCCAGCAGTGACCGGAGGGTAGGGTCAGATACGCAGTATTTT. The full variable domain, in which reference TRBV2 and TRBJ2-3 provide the parts outside the CDR3, is EPEVTQTPSHQVTQMGQEVILRCVPISNHLYFYWYRQILGQKVEFLVSFYNNEISEKSEIFDDQFSVERPDGSNFTLKIRSTKLEDSAMYFCASSDRRVGSDTQYFGPGTRLTVL.

The chain is built from TRBV29-1 and TRBJ1-3, with a possible D match to TRBD1 (6 bases). CDR3 size: 14 residues. The V and J ends lost 7 bases and 1 base respectively, with 14 bases between them. The germline V gene encodes CDR1 SQVTM and CDR2 ANQGSEA. The DNA of the CDR3 is TGCAGCGCCTCTCAGGGGACGTCTGGAAACACCATATATTTT. It is translated as CSASQGTSGNTIYF.

The rearrangement links TRBV7-8 to TRBJ1-1; 7 bases map to TRBD1. Trimming took 5 bases from V and 2 from J; bases not matched to a gene: 8. CDR3 length equals 15 residues. From germline, CDR1 is SGHVS and CDR2 FQNEAQ. The DNA of the CDR3 is TGTGCCAGCAGCCCTAGACAGGGTGACAACACTGAAGCTTTCTTT. Protein product: CASSPRQGDNTEAFF.

The J gene is TRBJ1-5, the V gene TRBV28; TRBD1 matches at 7 bases. Germline trimming cut 5 bases from V and 0 bases from J; bases unmatched to any gene: 4. The length of the CDR3 is 15 residues. The germline V gene encodes CDR1 MDHEN and CDR2 SYDVKM. Here the CDR3 reads CASSVRGYSNQPQHF. The CDR3 DNA reads TGTGCCAGCAGTGTCAGGGGGTATAGCAATCAGCCCCAGCATTTT.

The DNA of the CDR3 is TGTGCCAGCAGCTTGGACGGACTATGGACCCAGTACTTC. Encoded protein: CASSLDGLWTQYF. The chain combines TRBV5-4 with TRBJ2-5; possible D gene TRBD2, 6 bases. The CDR3 has 13 amino acids. Looked up from germline, CDR1 is SGHNT and CDR2 is YYREEE (reference sequence). With 0 bases removed from V and 7 bases from J, the gap between germline ends came to 10 bases.

The gene calls are TRBV5-6 and TRBJ2-7, with 10 bases matching TRBD1. The V gene's germline CDR1 is SGHDT and CDR2 YYEEEE. The V segment lost 2 bases and the J segment 6 bases; nucleotides outside the gene matches: 2. CDR3 size: 13 residues. The CDR3 protein is CASSFGTGVEQYF. CDR3 DNA sequence: TGTGCCAGCAGCTTCGGGACAGGGGTCGAGCAGTACTTC.

V usage is TRBV6-1 and J usage is TRBJ1-3; possibly TRBD1 for D (5 bases). The CDR3 totals 15 residues. CDR1 is MNHNS, CDR2 SASEGT, per germline. V lost 2 bases to trimming and J lost 4 bases, with 12 bases between them. CDR3 sequence reads: CASSEWARVGNTIYF. In DNA, the CDR3 is TGTGCCAGCAGTGAATGGGCCAGGGTCGGAAACACCATATATTTT.

The chain recombines TRBV7-9 with TRBJ2-7; TRBD2 matches 10 bases. Trimming cost V 4 bases and J 0 bases; bases outside gene matches: 3. Per germline, CDR1 SEHNR and CDR2 FQNEAQ (reference sequence). The CDR3 runs to 15 residues. As DNA, the CDR3 is TGTGCCAGCAGCTCGCTAGCGGGGGCCTCCTACGAGCAGTACTTC. Translating it yields CASSSLAGASYEQYF.